This TCR beta chain derives from a study of blood T cells in healthy people across ages. Study-level information: There was about one barcoded beta molecule captured by template switching per two T cells.

Study-wide findings and caveats: Long-lived donors had more naive CD4+ cells and higher diversity than aged donors. Roughly linear declines in TCR beta diversity per million T cells occurred with age. It was held that the diversity estimates obtained from one million T cells were underestimates.

This clonotype was seen more than once but under ten times. Its matching antigen is unknown. Then a second PCR, running roughly 6 to 12 cycles, was carried out with a sample-barcoded 5' primer and a J-beta primer mix. TCRdb reanalysed the 5' RACE reads using MiXCR and keeps one entry per CDR3 protein. The sample has some 710,000 distinct CDR3 sequences; 46% are singletons. The CDR3 length is 14 residues. V gave up 5 bases and J gave up 0 bases, with 10 bases separating them. The chain joins TRBV12-3 or TRBV12-4 to TRBJ1-2; D is uncertain. What was sequenced was blood. The origin of this receptor is a man older than 75 in good health. CDR3 in DNA: TGTGCCAGCAGTCCGGACGGTTCTAACTATGGCTACACCTTC. Translation gives CASSPDGSNYGYTF.